This passage covers 32 T cell receptor beta chains from one sample sequenced in a study of T cell clonality in common variable immunodeficiency. The repertoire was sequenced with immunoSEQ multiplex PCR; TCRdb's copy has only in-frame clones and lacks some. The sample contains around 57,000 clones, none occurring once; 5.4% lies in the top ten. Sequenced sample: peripheral blood mononuclear cells. Receptor source: a person aged 18 to 70 in good health.

This clone showed up many times. The CDR3 bases that were read are TGTGCCAGTAGTCTCCTTGGGGGGTTGACGAACACTGAA. It encodes CASSLLGGLTNTE. The full CDR3 protein reads CASSLLGGLTNTEAFF. V gene TRBV19 combines with J gene TRBJ1-1; D perhaps matches TRBD1 (5 bases). The read terminates 3 residues before the CDR3 end, so the remaining end is supplied by the germline J gene. This CDR3 is built from 16 residues. Germline V gene lookup returns CDR1 LNHDA and CDR2 SQIVND (reference sequence). V shed 5 bases and J shed 1 base, with 17 bases lying between them.

This clone has a count of ten or more. The read terminates 3 residues before the CDR3 end, so the remaining end is supplied by the germline J gene. The V and J genes are TRBV20-1 and TRBJ2-7; D perhaps matches TRBD1 (5 bases). CDR1 and CDR2 (germline): DFQATT, SNEGSKA (reference sequence). Trimming cost V 6 bases and J 0 bases, with 15 bases left between them. This CDR3 comprises 14 residues. CDR3 bases read: TGCAGTGCACACGGACACAGGAGCTCCTACGAG. As protein: CSAHGHRSSYE. The CDR3 in full is CSAHGHRSSYEQYF.

The sample holds many counts of this clone. CDR3 amino acids: CSVEPTQENTGELFF. The sequenced CDR3 bases are TGCAGCGTTGAACCGACACAAGAGAACACCGGGGAG. The V and J genes are TRBV29-1 and TRBJ2-2; D gene unclear. The read ends 3 residues early relative to the CDR3; the germline J gene fills the gap. V gave up 2 bases and J gave up 1 base, with 11 bases separating them. CDR1 is SQVTM, CDR2 ANQGSEA, per germline. This CDR3 region has 15 residues.

This clone was found many times. The CDR3 end is not reached by the read, which stops 3 residues before it; the germline J gene fills it in. This rearrangement joins TRBV30 to TRBJ1-1; D might be TRBD1 (5 bases). The CDR3 has 12 amino acids. CDR1 and CDR2 from the germline V gene are GTSNPN and SVGIG (reference sequence). Trimming took 0 bases from V and 7 from J, leaving 9 bases between them. The CDR3 sequence is CAWSVQGFEAFF. The sequenced CDR3 bases are TGTGCCTGGAGTGTTCAGGGTTTTGAA.

Ten or more counts support this clone. Read data end 3 residues before the CDR3 end; the end is taken from the germline J gene. The chain uses TRBV30 and TRBJ2-3; 9 bases map to TRBD2. The germline V gene has CDR1 GTSNPN and CDR2 SVGIG (reference sequence). V gave up 0 bases and J gave up 4 bases; unmatched junction bases: 20. The CDR3 runs 20 residues. The CDR3 spells CAWSVSRAGGFKPHADTQYF. The sequenced part of the CDR3 DNA is TGTGCCTGGAGTGTGTCCCGGGCGGGAGGGTTTAAACCCCACGCAGATACG.

At least ten counts were recorded for this clone. The read terminates 3 residues before the CDR3 end, so the remaining end is supplied by the germline J gene. This chain links TRBV2 with TRBJ2-1, with TRBD1 identical over 7 bases. The V and J ends lost 4 bases and 9 bases, in that order; junction bases with no gene match: 9. The CDR3 is made up of 14 amino acids. The germline V gene has CDR1 SNHLY and CDR2 FYNNEI. The part of the CDR3 DNA that was read is TGTGCCAGCAGTGTTTCTTCGGGACAGATTGAG. It yields the protein CASSVSSGQIE. The entire CDR3 sequence reads CASSVSSGQIEQFF. The full variable domain, its missing parts supplied by reference TRBV2 and TRBJ2-1, is EPEVTQTPSHQVTQMGQEVILRCVPISNHLYFYWYRQILGQKVEFLVSFYNNEISEKSEIFDDQFSVERPDGSNFTLKIRSTKLEDSAMYFCASSVSSGQIEQFFGPGTRLTVL.

As to this clone: Read coverage stops 3 residues before the CDR3 terminus; the germline J gene supplies the remainder. The gene calls are TRBV7-9 and TRBJ2-5; D is perhaps TRBD2 (6 bases). The germline V and J ends were trimmed by 2 bases and 5 bases, with 9 bases remaining between them. The CDR3 loop spans 13 amino acids. Germline values: CDR1 SEHNR, CDR2 FQNEAQ (reference sequence). The covered CDR3 bases are TGTGCCAGCAGCTTACGGGCGGGGGAGACC. It is translated as CASSLRAGET. The complete CDR3 reads CASSLRAGETQYF.

The sample holds many counts of this clone. Sequencing ends 3 residues short of the CDR3 end; the germline J gene provides the rest. The genes are TRBV30 and TRBJ2-1; D is possibly TRBD2 (7 bases). This CDR3 is built from 12 residues. V lost 1 base, J lost 8 bases, and 9 bases lay in between. Per germline, CDR1 GTSNPN and CDR2 SVGIG (reference sequence). The sequenced part of the CDR3 DNA is TGTGCCTGGAGTGCGGGGGGCTATGAG. It encodes CAWSAGGYE. The full CDR3 protein reads CAWSAGGYEQFF.

This clone was recorded at least ten times. With the read ending 3 residues before the CDR3 end, the germline J gene is used to fill in that end. The chain recombines TRBV19 with TRBJ1-5; the D gene is possibly TRBD1 (5 bases). Between the trimmed V and J ends, which lost 5 bases and 3 bases, there was a span of 17 bases. This CDR3 contains 16 residues. CDR1 LNHDA and CDR2 SQIVND come from the germline V gene (reference sequence). Here the CDR3 reads CASSPGHPRLNQPQHF. The sequenced part of the CDR3 DNA is TGTGCCAGTAGTCCCGGACACCCCCGCCTCAATCAGCCC.

This clone was counted at least ten times. With the read ending 3 residues before the CDR3 end, the germline J gene is used to fill in that end. The chain employs TRBV7-9 and TRBJ1-4; D is ambiguous. CDR3 length equals 14 residues. The germline CDR1 and CDR2 sequences are SEHNR and FQNEAQ (reference sequence). Between the trimmed V and J ends, which lost 4 bases and 0 bases, there was a span of 6 bases. The sequenced CDR3 bases are TGTGCCAGCAGCTCTACTTCAACTAATGAAAAA. Its protein is CASSSTSTNEK. The whole CDR3 region reads CASSSTSTNEKLFF.

This clone was seen more than once but under ten times. The observed sequence ends 3 residues before the CDR3 terminus, with the missing tail filled in from the germline J gene. The genes are TRBV5-5 and TRBJ1-3, with D hard to call. CDR1 is SGHKS and CDR2 is YYEKEE in the germline V gene (reference sequence). This CDR3 region has 15 residues. V was cut by 3 bases and J by 4 bases, with 14 bases left in between. The part of the CDR3 DNA that was read is TGTGCCAGCAGCTGGTCCCGGGTCGGGGGAAACACC. Protein sequence: CASSWSRVGGNT. The complete CDR3 sequence is CASSWSRVGGNTIYF. Combining the CDR3 with reference TRBV5-5 and TRBJ1-3 gives the whole variable domain DAGVTQSPTHLIKTRGQQVTLRCSPISGHKSVSWYQQVLGQGPQFIFQYYEKEERGRGNFPDRFSARQFPNYSSELNVNALLLGDSALYLCASSWSRVGGNTIYFGEGSWLTVV.

This clone appeared many times. The CDR3 extends 3 residues past the end of the read, so its final part is completed from the germline J gene. V usage is TRBV4-1 and J usage is TRBJ2-3, with 13 bases that match TRBD2. Germline CDR1 MGHRA, CDR2 YSYEKL. V was pared by 3 bases and J by 6 bases, with 3 bases of the junction left unmatched. The CDR3 is 15 residues long. The CDR3 region is CASSHGLAGADTQYF. CDR3 DNA (partial): TGCGCCAGCAGCCACGGACTAGCGGGAGCCGATACG.

This clone has ten or more counts. The read is 3 residues too short to cover the CDR3 end, so that end is filled in from the germline J gene. This chain links TRBV5-1 with TRBJ2-3; TRBD1 agrees at 8 bases. Germline values: CDR1 SGHRS, CDR2 YFSETQ. The CDR3 spans 15 residues. J gave up 3 bases and V 3 bases, and 6 bases lay outside the gene matches. The CDR3 protein is CASSSQGAGTDTQYF. The sequenced part of the CDR3 DNA is TGCGCCAGCAGCTCCCAGGGGGCCGGGACAGATACG.

This clone was counted ten times or more. The read falls 3 residues short of the CDR3 end, and the missing part is taken from the germline J gene. The chain employs TRBV13 and TRBJ2-7, with a tentative D call TRBD1 (6 bases). CDR1 and CDR2 from the germline V gene are PRHDT and FYEKMQ (reference sequence). The V end was cut by 5 bases, the J end by 6 bases, with 17 bases between. The CDR3 is 14 residues long. The CDR3 here is CASSPNREVREQYF. The sequenced part of the CDR3 DNA is TGTGCCAGCAGCCCGAACAGGGAAGTGCGCGAG.

This clone was counted ten times or more. The read comes to an end 3 residues before the CDR3 does, leaving the germline J gene to fill in the end. V and J are TRBV24-1 and TRBJ2-3; 12 bases agree with TRBD2. With V trimmed by 2 bases and J by 6 bases, 5 bases remained unmatched. The CDR3 spans 16 residues. Germline V CDR1 and CDR2: KGHDR, SFDVKD. The CDR3 here is CATSDSGLAGWDTQYF. The sequenced part of the CDR3 DNA is TGTGCCACCAGTGATTCAGGACTAGCGGGATGGGATACG.

In this sample, this clone turned up many times. The sequenced fragment ends 3 residues before the CDR3 boundary, so the rest is inferred from the germline J gene. V and J are TRBV7-9 and TRBJ1-1, with D possibly TRBD1 on 5 matching bases. Germline lookup yields CDR1 SEHNR and CDR2 FQNEAQ (reference sequence). Trimming removed 1 base at V and 1 base at J, with 10 bases between. The CDR3 extends over 15 amino acids. CDR3 protein: CASSLEDIRNTEAFF. The covered CDR3 bases are TGTGCCAGCAGCTTAGAGGACATTAGGAACACTGAA.

This clone appeared many times. With the read ending 3 residues before the CDR3 end, the germline J gene is used to fill in that end. The chain joins TRBV2 to TRBJ2-1, with 10 bases identical to TRBD2. The junction had 11 bases not matched to a gene; V was cut back by 4 bases and J by 5 bases. Per the germline V gene, CDR1 is SNHLY and CDR2 is FYNNEI. The CDR3 is 17 amino acids. Incomplete CDR3 DNA: TGTGCCAGCAGTGGTATACTCGGGACTAGCGCGCACAATGAG. Amino acids: CASSGILGTSAHNE. From start to end, the CDR3 is CASSGILGTSAHNEQFF.

The table lists this clone with many counts. The read gets to within 3 residues of the CDR3 end, and the germline J gene fills in the rest. The chain has TRBV20-1 and TRBJ2-1, with 13 bases identical to TRBD2. Losses at the gene ends were 3 bases for V and 7 bases for J; bases not matched to a gene: 6. Germline V gene data show CDR1 as DFQATT and CDR2 as SNEGSKA (reference sequence). The CDR3 is 15 amino acids. CDR3 region: CSASPTSGRRNEQFF. CDR3 DNA, as far as it was read: TGCAGTGCTAGCCCGACTAGCGGGAGGCGGAATGAG.

This clone was counted ten times or more. The DNA read from the CDR3 is TGTGCCAGTAGTATCCGGGACAGCCAAGAGACC. This encodes CASSIRDSQET. The full CDR3 protein is CASSIRDSQETQYF. The gene calls are TRBV19 and TRBJ2-5, with TRBD1 identical over 7 bases. The read halts 3 residues ahead of the CDR3 end, with the missing end drawn from the germline J gene. The germline CDR1 and CDR2 sequences are LNHDA and SQIVND (reference sequence). This CDR3 comprises 14 residues. V lost 3 bases to trimming and J lost 1 base; unmatched junction nucleotides: 2.

This clone has ten or more counts. The observed sequence ends 3 residues before the CDR3 terminus, with the missing tail filled in from the germline J gene. The chain carries TRBV7-6 and TRBJ2-2; possibly TRBD2 for D (6 bases). The germline gives CDR1 SGHVS, CDR2 FNYEAQ. V was pared by 1 base and J by 5 bases, with 14 bases between. The CDR3 totals 16 residues. The CDR3 loop is CASSLDRQEGTGELFF. CDR3 DNA (partial): TGTGCCAGCAGCTTAGATAGGCAGGAGGGGACCGGGGAG.

This clone appeared many times. The read halts 3 residues ahead of the CDR3 end, with the missing end drawn from the germline J gene. The V call is TRBV30, the J call TRBJ2-7; D perhaps matches TRBD1 (5 bases). The V end lost 1 base, the J end lost 5 bases, and 15 bases lay between the germline ends. The germline V gene has CDR1 GTSNPN and CDR2 SVGIG (reference sequence). This CDR3 has 14 residues. The sequenced CDR3 bases are TGTGCCTGGAGTGCCTGGGGCAGGGTCAACGAG. Its protein product is CAWSAWGRVNE. The whole CDR3 is CAWSAWGRVNEQYF. Drawing the rest from reference TRBV30 and TRBJ2-7, the complete variable domain is SQTIHQWPATLVQPVGSPLSLECTVEGTSNPNLYWYRQAAGRGLQLLFYSVGIGQISSEVPQNLSASRPQDRQFILSSKKLLLSDSGFYLCAWSAWGRVNEQYFGPGTRLTVT.

This clone was counted many times. The CDR3 end is not reached by the read, which stops 3 residues before it; the germline J gene fills it in. The chain combines TRBV6-1 with TRBJ2-1, with 8 bases that match TRBD2. Germline trimming cut 3 bases from V and 3 bases from J; bases unmatched to any gene: 4. There are 15 residues in the CDR3. In germline, CDR1 is MNHNS, CDR2 SASEGT. The sequenced part of the CDR3 DNA is TGTGCCAGCAGTGAGGGACTAGACCTCTACAATGAG. Translation gives CASSEGLDLYNE. The CDR3 in full is CASSEGLDLYNEQFF.

Many counts were recorded for this clone. The read is 3 residues too short to cover the CDR3 end, so that end is filled in from the germline J gene. The V gene is TRBV5-1, the J gene TRBJ1-1, with 10 nucleotides matching TRBD1. CDR1 SGHRS and CDR2 YFSETQ come from the germline V gene. V lost 4 bases to trimming and J lost 4 bases; unmatched junction nucleotides: 1. The CDR3 length is 13 residues. The CDR3 bases that were read are TGCGCCAGCAGCCGGACAGGGGGCACTGAA. Amino acids: CASSRTGGTE. The CDR3, in full, reads CASSRTGGTEAFF.

The sample holds many counts of this clone. The read terminates 3 residues before the CDR3 end, so the remaining end is supplied by the germline J gene. The chain has TRBV27 and TRBJ1-5; D not certain. Germline CDR1 is MNHEY and CDR2 is SMNVEV (reference sequence). CDR3 size: 14 residues. V was shortened by 3 bases and J by 7 bases, with 13 bases between the two germline ends. The CDR3 protein is CASSFRGSEQPQHF. CDR3 DNA (partial): TGTGCCAGCAGTTTCAGAGGGTCGGAACAGCCC.

This clone was recorded at least ten times. The CDR3 is cut off 3 residues early in the read; its end comes from the germline J gene. The chain links TRBV2 to TRBJ1-3; a possible D gene is TRBD1 (6 bases). V was trimmed by 4 bases and J by 0 bases, leaving 10 bases between them. Germline CDR1 reads SNHLY; CDR2 reads FYNNEI. CDR3 length: 15 amino acids. The CDR3 DNA, read in part, is TGTGCCAGCAGTGTCGGACAGTACTCTGGAAACACC. Its protein product is CASSVGQYSGNT. The full CDR3 is CASSVGQYSGNTIYF.

In this sample, this clone turned up many times. Sequencing ends 3 residues short of the CDR3 end; the germline J gene provides the rest. The chain is built from TRBV7-2 and TRBJ1-2, with 7 bases lining up with TRBD1. Unmatched junction bases numbered 8, after V lost 2 bases and J lost 5 bases. Looked up from germline, CDR1 is SGHTA and CDR2 is FQGNSA. The CDR3 has 15 residues. The chain's CDR3 is CASSLWTGDDYGYTF. CDR3 DNA, as far as it was read: TGTGCCAGCAGCTTATGGACAGGCGACGATTATGGC.

This clone has at least ten counts. The read comes to an end 3 residues before the CDR3 does, leaving the germline J gene to fill in the end. The chain combines TRBV7-3 with TRBJ1-2; D ambiguous. Germline V gene sequence: CDR1 SGHTA, CDR2 FQGTGA. This CDR3 is 13 amino acids long. CDR3 sequence reads: CASSTTRGGGYTF. The sequenced CDR3 bases are TGTGCCAGCAGCACTACCCGGGGAGGCGGC.

This clone was counted many times. From the germline J gene comes the end of the CDR3, since the read stops 3 residues before it. This rearrangement joins TRBV5-6 to TRBJ1-1; 7 positions agree with TRBD1. There are 13 residues in the CDR3. Germline values: CDR1 SGHDT, CDR2 YYEEEE. CDR3 DNA, as far as it was read: TGTGCCAGCAGCTTGGGACAGGGCCGATTG. Translating gives CASSLGQGRL. In full, the CDR3 is CASSLGQGRLAFF.

This clone was detected many times. Coverage ceases 3 residues before the CDR3 finishes, and the germline J gene fills in the end. J is TRBJ2-2 and V is TRBV30; 11 positions agree with TRBD2. The CDR3 contains 16 residues. Unmatched junction bases numbered 10, after V lost 2 bases and J lost 8 bases. Germline V gene lookup returns CDR1 GTSNPN and CDR2 SVGIG (reference sequence). CDR3 amino acids: CAWSHGTSGYRGELFF. The CDR3 DNA, read in part, is TGTGCCTGGAGTCATGGGACTAGCGGTTACAGGGGGGAG.

This clone has a count of ten or more. Read sequence stops 3 residues before the CDR3 end, and the germline J gene provides the missing end. The rearrangement uses TRBV28 and TRBJ2-2; 9 nucleotides match TRBD1. The CDR3 covers 14 residues. J was trimmed by 1 base and V by 10 bases; bases with no gene match: 4. CDR1 is MDHEN, CDR2 SYDVKM, per germline. The sequenced CDR3 bases are TGTGCCATCGGGGACAGGGAGAACACCGGGGAG. This gives the protein CAIGDRENTGE. The whole CDR3 sequence is CAIGDRENTGELFF.

This clone has ten or more counts. The CDR3 is cut off 3 residues early in the read; its end comes from the germline J gene. The V call is TRBV3-1 (or the pseudogene TRBV3-2), the J call TRBJ1-3, with D possibly matching TRBD1 (5 bases). The germline CDR1 and CDR2 sequences are LGHDT and YNNKEL (reference sequence). V was shortened by 2 bases and J by 0 bases, with 11 bases between the two germline ends. The CDR3 is 16 residues long. The sequenced CDR3 bases are TGTGCCAGCAGCCAAACGGACACCCCCTCTGGAAACACC. This translates into CASSQTDTPSGNT. The full CDR3 sequence reads CASSQTDTPSGNTIYF.

In its sample, this clone was seen many times. The CDR3 end lies 3 residues beyond the end of the read and is filled in from the germline J gene. The gene calls are TRBV5-4 and TRBJ1-2; weak D call: TRBD1 (6 bases). CDR3 length: 13 residues. Germline V lookup: CDR1 SGHNT, CDR2 YYREEE (reference sequence). Partial CDR3 DNA: TGTGCCAGCAGGTTGAACAGGGTAGTGCGC. Translating it yields CASRLNRVVR. The full CDR3 protein reads CASRLNRVVRYTF.